This TCR beta chain is from a study of T-cell memory formation after mild COVID-19. Constant-segment-primed 5'RACE gave TCR alpha and TCR beta cDNA libraries with sample barcodes and UMIs. TCRdb itself ran the 5' RACE reads through MiXCR, one entry per CDR3 protein. The table shows a few hundred thousand distinct CDR3 sequences, with 8% to 10% occurring only once. Germline V gives CDR1 DFQATT, CDR2 SNEGSKA (reference sequence). Trimming at V came to 6 bases and at J to 8 bases, leaving 26 bases not matched to a gene. The CDR3 is made up of 19 amino acids. This clonotype came up many times. The material sequenced was PBMCs or a T cell subset sorted from them (not recorded which). This chain uses TRBV20-1 with TRBJ2-1; 9 bases are a match to TRBD2. The sequence came from a man younger than 30 who had mild COVID-19 (a few samples of this study predate the infection). Cell type and time point are not known. The CDR3 region is CSAPPSSMRGGLPRDEQFF. The CDR3 DNA sequence: TGCAGTGCACCCCCCTCATCAATGCGGGGGGGCCTCCCCCGCGATGAGCAGTTCTTC.